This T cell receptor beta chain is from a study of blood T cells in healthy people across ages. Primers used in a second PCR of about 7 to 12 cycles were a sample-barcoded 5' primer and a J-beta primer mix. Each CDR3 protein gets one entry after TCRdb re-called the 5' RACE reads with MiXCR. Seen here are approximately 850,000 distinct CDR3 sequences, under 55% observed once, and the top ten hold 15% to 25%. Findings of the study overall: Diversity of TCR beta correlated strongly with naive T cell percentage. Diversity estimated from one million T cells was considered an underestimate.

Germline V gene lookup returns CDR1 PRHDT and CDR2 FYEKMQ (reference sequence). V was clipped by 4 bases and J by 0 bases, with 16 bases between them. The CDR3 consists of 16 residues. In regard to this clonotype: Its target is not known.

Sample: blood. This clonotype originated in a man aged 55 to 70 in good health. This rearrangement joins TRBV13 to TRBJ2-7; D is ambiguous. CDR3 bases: TGTGCCAGCAGCTCCAAAAGCAGGTTATTCTCCTACGAGCAGTACTTC. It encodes CASSSKSRLFSYEQYF. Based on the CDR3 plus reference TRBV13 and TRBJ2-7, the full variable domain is AAGVIQSPRHLIKEKRETATLKCYPIPRHDTVYWYQQGPGQDPQFLISFYEKMQSDKGSIPDRFSAQQFSDYHSELNMSSLELGDSALYFCASSSKSRLFSYEQYFGPGTRLTVT.